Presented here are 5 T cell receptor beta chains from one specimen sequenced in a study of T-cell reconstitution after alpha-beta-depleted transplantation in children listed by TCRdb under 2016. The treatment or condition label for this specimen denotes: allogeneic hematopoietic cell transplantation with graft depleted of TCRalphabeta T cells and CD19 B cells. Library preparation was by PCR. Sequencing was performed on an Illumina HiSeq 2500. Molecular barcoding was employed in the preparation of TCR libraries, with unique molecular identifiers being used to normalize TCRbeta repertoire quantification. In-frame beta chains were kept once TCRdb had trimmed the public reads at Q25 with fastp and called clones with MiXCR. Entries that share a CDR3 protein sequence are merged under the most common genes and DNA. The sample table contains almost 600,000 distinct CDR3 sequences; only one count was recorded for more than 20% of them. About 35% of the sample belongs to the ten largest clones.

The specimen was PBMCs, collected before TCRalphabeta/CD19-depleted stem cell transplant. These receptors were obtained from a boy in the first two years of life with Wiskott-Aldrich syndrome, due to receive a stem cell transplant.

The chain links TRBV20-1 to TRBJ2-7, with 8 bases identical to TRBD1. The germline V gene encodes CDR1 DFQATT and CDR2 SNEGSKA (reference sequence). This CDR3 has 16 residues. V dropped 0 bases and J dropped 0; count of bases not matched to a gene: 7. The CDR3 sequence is CSARDSPDRASYEQYF. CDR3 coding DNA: TGCAGTGCTAGAGACTCCCCGGACAGGGCCTCCTACGAGCAGTACTTC.

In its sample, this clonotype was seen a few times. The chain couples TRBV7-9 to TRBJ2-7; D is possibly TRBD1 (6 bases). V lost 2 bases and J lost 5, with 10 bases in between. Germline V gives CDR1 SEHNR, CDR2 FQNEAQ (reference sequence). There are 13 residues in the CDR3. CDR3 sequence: CASSLPGAHEQYF. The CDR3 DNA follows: TGTGCCAGCAGCTTACCAGGGGCACACGAGCAGTACTTC. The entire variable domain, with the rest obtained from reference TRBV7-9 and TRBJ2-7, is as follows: DTGVSQNPRHKITKRGQNVTFRCDPISEHNRLYWYRQTLGQGPEFLTYFQNEAQLEKSRLLSDRFSAERPKGSFSTLEIQRTEQGDSAMYLCASSLPGAHEQYFGPGTRLTVT.

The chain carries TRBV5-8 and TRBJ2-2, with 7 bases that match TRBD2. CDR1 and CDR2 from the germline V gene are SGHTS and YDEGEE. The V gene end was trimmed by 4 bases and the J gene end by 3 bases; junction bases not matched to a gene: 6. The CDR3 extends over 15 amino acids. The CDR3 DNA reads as TGTGCCAGCAGCACCGGGACTAAGGACACCGGGGAGCTGTTTTTT. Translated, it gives CASSTGTKDTGELFF.

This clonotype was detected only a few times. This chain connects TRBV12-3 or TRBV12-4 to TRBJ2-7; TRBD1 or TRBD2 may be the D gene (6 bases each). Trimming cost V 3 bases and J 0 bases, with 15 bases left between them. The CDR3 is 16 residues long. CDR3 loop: CASSFSPGASSYEQYF. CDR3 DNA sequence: TGTGCCAGCAGTTTTAGTCCGGGGGCGAGCTCCTACGAGCAGTACTTC.

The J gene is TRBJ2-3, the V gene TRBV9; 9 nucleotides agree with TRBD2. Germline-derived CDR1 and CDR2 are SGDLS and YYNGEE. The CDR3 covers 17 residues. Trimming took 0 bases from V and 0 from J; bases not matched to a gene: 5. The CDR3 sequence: CASSVDPAGGSTDTQYF. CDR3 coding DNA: TGTGCCAGCAGCGTAGACCCAGCGGGAGGTAGCACAGATACGCAGTATTTT. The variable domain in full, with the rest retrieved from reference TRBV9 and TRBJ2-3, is DSGVTQTPKHLITATGQRVTLRCSPRSGDLSVYWYQQSLDQGLQFLIQYYNGEERAKGNILERFSAQQFPDLHSELNLSSLELGDSALYFCASSVDPAGGSTDTQYFGPGTRLTVL.